This T cell receptor beta chain appears in the sequencing data of a study of T cell clusters in autoimmune cytopenias. Multiplex touch-down PCR amplified TRB using TRB-A and TRB-B pools in one tube. TCRdb reprocessed the multiplex PCR reads, keeping one entry per CDR3 protein, no DNA. Found here are 5,000 to 6,500 distinct CDR3 sequences; the top ten clones hold 4.5% to 5.5%. TRB amplification used approximately 0.25 ug of peripheral blood genomic DNA. This clonotype registers medium-sized by frequency. Per germline, CDR1 PRHDT and CDR2 FYEKMQ (reference sequence). CDR3 size: 15 residues. V is TRBV13 and J is TRBJ2-2; without DNA, the TCRdb call of TRBD1 cannot be checked. This clonotype was sampled from a human donor with an autoimmune cytopenia or autoimmune hepatitis (not recorded which). The sequencing input was peripheral blood. CDR3 amino acids: CASSLSGAGAGELFF.